This T cell receptor beta chain was documented in a study of OX40 agonist ivuxolimab in advanced cancers. At the level of the study: Patients with hepatocellular carcinoma, melanoma, renal cell or head and neck cancer made up the dose-escalation patients.

Here immunoSEQ multiplex PCR was the method, and the copy in TCRdb shows in-frame clones only, minus some. Among 80,000 to 95,000 clones listed, under 95% were seen once. Trimming left V 2 bases short and J 7 bases short, with 9 bases between. The CDR3 is made up of 13 amino acids. Germline loops: CDR1 MNHEY, CDR2 SMNVEV (reference sequence). The starting material was CD4+ or CD8+ T cells sorted from blood, obtained in a trial of the OX40 agonist ivuxolimab. The chain has TRBV27 and TRBJ1-5, with unresolved D. The source is an adult with an advanced solid tumor such as melanoma, head and neck, liver or kidney cancer. The CDR3 nucleotides read TGTGCCAGCAGTTTAACCCGGGAACAGCCCCAGCATTTT. It codes for CASSLTREQPQHF.